The 32 T cell receptor beta chains in this list originate from one sample, sequenced in a study of blood T cells in healthy people across ages. Combining a sample-barcoded 5' primer with a J-beta primer mix, a second PCR ran for roughly 7 to 12 cycles. TCRdb reprocessed the 5' RACE reads with MiXCR, giving one entry per CDR3 protein. This table has more than 900,000 distinct CDR3 sequences, about 23% appearing once. These data were also filed under a second study, of T cells of mothers and their children.

Sequencing used blood. Receptor source: a girl under 10 years old in good health.

The chain is built from TRBV28 and TRBJ2-7; tentatively, D is TRBD1 (6 bases). Trimming pared 4 bases from V and 4 bases from J, leaving 14 bases between. The CDR3 is made up of 14 amino acids. The germline V gene has CDR1 MDHEN and CDR2 SYDVKM. CDR3 amino acids: CASSSGDEGYEQYF. DNA for the CDR3: TGTGCCAGCAGTTCAGGGGATGAAGGGTACGAGCAGTACTTC.

This sequence joins TRBV7-6 and TRBJ2-5; no clear D. Germline CDR1 reads SGHVS; CDR2 reads FNYEAQ. V was pared by 1 base and J by 4 bases, with 13 bases between. The CDR3 has 15 residues. The DNA of the CDR3 is TGTGCCAGCAGCTTAGTAGACCGGCTAGGAGAGACCCAGTACTTC. It codes for CASSLVDRLGETQYF.

This clonotype has a handful of counts. This chain joins TRBV5-1 and TRBJ2-5; 11 bases fit TRBD1. The V segment lost 0 bases and the J segment 5 bases; nucleotides outside the gene matches: 15. CDR3 length equals 19 residues. Germline CDR1 and CDR2: SGHRS and YFSETQ. The chain's CDR3 is CASSLDPFGTGGGGETQYF. In DNA, the CDR3 is TGCGCCAGCAGCTTGGACCCCTTCGGGACAGGGGGAGGTGGGGAGACCCAGTACTTC.

The gene calls are TRBV5-6 and TRBJ2-7, with 9 bases identical to TRBD2. The CDR3 loop spans 14 amino acids. Trimming took 3 bases from V and 3 from J; bases not matched to a gene: 4. Germline V gives CDR1 SGHDT, CDR2 YYEEEE. CDR3 nucleotide sequence: TGTGCCAGCAGCTGGGCTAGCGGGGACTACGAGCAGTACTTC. Encoded protein: CASSWASGDYEQYF.

This clonotype was seen more than once but under ten times. V and J are TRBV20-1 and TRBJ1-2; 7 bases match TRBD1. The junction had 7 bases not matched to a gene; V was cut back by 0 bases and J by 0 bases. Germline CDR1 reads DFQATT; CDR2 reads SNEGSKA (reference sequence). This CDR3 contains 16 residues. CDR3 sequence (DNA): TGCAGTGCTAGAGACTCCGGGACAGCAACTAACTATGGCTACACCTTC. This codes for CSARDSGTATNYGYTF.

This clonotype was counted between two and nine times. The chain combines TRBV14 with TRBJ2-5; 7 nucleotides agree with TRBD1. The length of the CDR3 is 17 residues. CDR1 and CDR2 (germline): SGHDN, FVKESK. V gave up 3 bases and J gave up 1 base; unmatched junction bases: 11. For the CDR3, the DNA is TGTGCCAGCAGCCACGTGATCGCCGGACAGGCCCAAGAGACCCAGTACTTC. Translated: CASSHVIAGQAQETQYF.

With regard to this clonotype: One junction end does not reproduce the germline sequence, and a read error may be involved. The genes are TRBV4-2 and TRBJ2-7; 9 positions agree with TRBD2. Germline V gives CDR1 LGHNA, CDR2 YNFKEQ. The length of the CDR3 is 14 residues. The CDR3 spells CASSSGTSSHEQYF. The DNA of the CDR3 is TGTGCCAGCAGCTCCGGGACTAGCTCCCACGAGCAGTACTTC.

This clonotype has a handful of counts. The chain links TRBV5-1 to TRBJ1-4; D remains ambiguous. Germline CDR1 reads SGHRS; CDR2 reads YFSETQ. There are 13 residues in the CDR3. V lost 3 bases and J 6 bases, leaving 9 bases between the germline ends. The CDR3, as DNA: TGCGCCAGCAGCTCTGACGGCCATGAAAAACTGTTTTTT. Translated, it gives CASSSDGHEKLFF.

The chain has TRBV29-1 and TRBJ2-7; D may correspond to TRBD1 or TRBD2 (5 bases each). The ends were cut back, 4 bases at V and 2 bases at J, with 12 bases in the middle. This CDR3 contains 13 residues. Germline V gives CDR1 SQVTM, CDR2 ANQGSEA. In nucleotides, the CDR3 is TGCAGCGTTGGTGGGACGGTAACCTACGAGCAGTACTTC. The encoded protein is CSVGGTVTYEQYF.

The chain is built from TRBV7-9 and TRBJ2-7; D not certain. V was clipped by 5 bases and J by 7 bases, with 15 bases between them. There are 13 residues in the CDR3. Germline V gene sequence: CDR1 SEHNR, CDR2 FQNEAQ (reference sequence). CDR3 loop: CASSPTLGREQYF. Written as DNA, the CDR3 is TGTGCCAGCAGCCCGACTTTGGGAAGGGAGCAGTACTTC. The entire variable domain, with the rest obtained from reference TRBV7-9 and TRBJ2-7, is as follows: DTGVSQNPRHKITKRGQNVTFRCDPISEHNRLYWYRQTLGQGPEFLTYFQNEAQLEKSRLLSDRFSAERPKGSFSTLEIQRTEQGDSAMYLCASSPTLGREQYFGPGTRLTVT.

J is TRBJ2-7 and V is TRBV6-1; D is uncertain. With the DNA end fitting TRBJ2-5 better, the J assignment may be wrong. Germline V CDR1 and CDR2: MNHNS, SASEGT. The CDR3 is made up of 15 amino acids. CDR3 nucleotide sequence: TGTGCCAGCAGTGTGGACCGCGCCGGTGATCTGACCCAGTACTTC. Protein product: CASSVDRAGDLTQYF.

This clonotype was observed a handful of times. The chain combines TRBV12-5 with TRBJ1-2; no firm D call. CDR1 is LGHNT, CDR2 FRNRAP, per germline. V was trimmed by 6 bases and J by 8 bases, leaving 22 bases between them. The CDR3 sequence is 15 residues long. The CDR3 region is CASGDAPGRVWGYTF. The CDR3 bases are TGTGCTAGTGGCGACGCCCCAGGAAGAGTTTGGGGCTACACCTTC.

This clonotype was seen a few times. The rearrangement joins TRBV29-1 to TRBJ1-1; D not resolved. Germline loops: CDR1 SQVTM, CDR2 ANQGSEA. This CDR3 spans 14 amino acids. The V gene lost 1 base and the J gene lost 1 base, with 10 bases spanning the gap. As DNA, the CDR3 is TGCAGCGTTGAAGTAGGAGGCGCGAACACTGAAGCTTTCTTT. This gives the protein CSVEVGGANTEAFF.

V is TRBV4-3 and J is TRBJ1-2, with D hard to call. V was shortened by 0 bases and J by 0 bases, with 17 bases between the two germline ends. Germline values: CDR1 LGHNA, CDR2 YSLEER. The CDR3 is 18 residues long. In DNA form, the CDR3 reads TGCGCCAGCAGCCAAGATGTGGGTTGGGCAGTTTCTAACTATGGCTACACCTTC. This codes for CASSQDVGWAVSNYGYTF.

This sequence joins TRBV4-2 and TRBJ2-3; D is possibly TRBD1 (6 bases). The CDR3 is 16 amino acids. V was clipped by 0 bases and J by 8 bases, with 18 bases between them. Germline assignment: CDR1 LGHNA and CDR2 YNFKEQ. For the CDR3, the DNA is TGTGCCAGCAGCCAAGATTTCGGGGCAGGGGATTTTACGCAGTATTTT. Amino acid sequence: CASSQDFGAGDFTQYF.

This chain uses TRBV5-1 with TRBJ2-2, with 7 bases aligning to TRBD1. The V and J ends lost 7 bases and 1 base, in that order; junction bases with no gene match: 4. From germline, CDR1 is SGHRS and CDR2 YFSETQ. The CDR3 covers 14 residues. This chain's CDR3 is CASQDRVNTGELFF. The CDR3 region has the DNA TGCGCCAGCCAAGACAGGGTGAACACCGGGGAGCTGTTTTTT. Drawing the rest from reference TRBV5-1 and TRBJ2-2, the complete variable domain is KAGVTQTPRYLIKTRGQQVTLSCSPISGHRSVSWYQQTPGQGLQFLFEYFSETQRNKGNFPGRFSGRQFSNSRSEMNVSTLELGDSALYLCASQDRVNTGELFFGEGSRLTVL.

The V gene is TRBV18, the J gene TRBJ2-5; a possible D gene is TRBD2 (6 bases). The length of the CDR3 is 14 residues. V was trimmed by 5 bases and J by 2 bases, leaving 12 bases between them. The germline CDR1 and CDR2 sequences are KGHSH and LQKENI. CDR3 region: CASSEGLIQETQYF. The CDR3 coding sequence is TGTGCCAGCTCAGAGGGACTCATACAAGAGACCCAGTACTTC.

This chain joins TRBV5-1 and TRBJ2-7; tentative D call: TRBD1 (6 bases). Trimming cost V 6 bases and J 5 bases, with 12 bases left between them. This CDR3 comprises 12 residues. Germline V gene sequence: CDR1 SGHRS, CDR2 YFSETQ. The CDR3 spells CASMASGDEQYF. The CDR3 nucleotides are TGCGCCAGCATGGCCTCAGGGGACGAGCAGTACTTC. Full variable domain (missing parts from reference TRBV5-1 and TRBJ2-7): KAGVTQTPRYLIKTRGQQVTLSCSPISGHRSVSWYQQTPGQGLQFLFEYFSETQRNKGNFPGRFSGRQFSNSRSEMNVSTLELGDSALYLCASMASGDEQYFGPGTRLTVT.

This clonotype showed up many times. The chain has TRBV4-3 and TRBJ2-6; TRBD1 matches at 7 bases. From germline, CDR1 is LGHNA and CDR2 YSLEER. The CDR3 sequence is 17 residues long. Trimming took 7 bases from V and 2 from J; bases not matched to a gene: 11. CDR3 amino acids: CASNPGTDTTGANVLTF. The DNA of the CDR3 is TGCGCCAGCAACCCCGGGACAGATACCACTGGGGCCAACGTCCTGACTTTC.

The chain couples TRBV29-1 to TRBJ2-1, with no clear D. The J call may be faulty, since TRBJ2-7 better matches the DNA end. Germline loops: CDR1 SQVTM, CDR2 ANQGSEA. The CDR3 length is 13 residues. The CDR3 protein is CSVEDRHSYEQYF. For the CDR3, the DNA is TGCAGCGTTGAAGATCGGCATTCCTACGAGCAGTACTTC.

This chain links TRBV12-3 or TRBV12-4 with TRBJ1-2; TRBD1 is a possible D gene (5 bases). V dropped 3 bases and J dropped 5 bases, with 13 bases sitting between them. This CDR3 contains 14 residues. The CDR3 loop is CASSLRGLWYGYTF. The CDR3 DNA follows: TGTGCCAGCAGTTTGAGGGGATTGTGGTATGGCTACACCTTC.

This clonotype was seen a few times. The chain uses TRBV4-1 and TRBJ1-2, with no clear D. The V gene's germline CDR1 is MGHRA and CDR2 YSYEKL. The V gene lost 1 base and the J gene lost 0 bases, with 12 bases spanning the gap. The CDR3 is 16 residues long. This CDR3 reads CASSQGTLTANYGYTF. CDR3 nucleotide sequence: TGCGCCAGCAGCCAAGGAACCCTGACTGCTAACTATGGCTACACCTTC.

The table lists this clonotype with many counts. The chain employs TRBV12-3 or TRBV12-4 and TRBJ1-2, with 8 bases lining up with TRBD1. V was pared by 6 bases and J by 5 bases, with 11 bases of the junction left unmatched. The CDR3 has 15 amino acids. CDR3 sequence reads: CASSAGGQGAYGYTF. CDR3 in DNA: TGTGCCAGCAGCGCCGGGGGGCAGGGGGCTTATGGCTACACCTTC.

The chain employs TRBV7-9 and TRBJ2-5; TRBD2 is a possible D gene (7 bases). The J call may be mistaken, given a closer DNA end match to TRBJ2-1. Germline assignment: CDR1 SEHNR and CDR2 FQNEAQ (reference sequence). CDR3 length: 16 amino acids. The chain's CDR3 is CASSSLGQAGINEQFF. CDR3 DNA sequence: TGTGCCAGCAGCTCCCTGGGACAAGCGGGGATAAATGAGCAGTTCTTC.

This clonotype appeared a few times. The V gene is TRBV15, the J gene TRBJ2-2, with D possibly TRBD2 on 5 matching bases. This CDR3 is built from 13 residues. Germline lookup yields CDR1 LNHNV and CDR2 YYDKDF (reference sequence). The V gene lost 0 bases and the J gene lost 7 bases, with 6 bases spanning the gap. Written as DNA, the CDR3 is TGTGCCACCAGCAGAGATCGGGGCGGGGAGCTGTTTTTT. This gives the protein CATSRDRGGELFF.

This clonotype has more than one count but fewer than ten. The chain couples TRBV28 to TRBJ1-5; a weak D match, TRBD1 (5 bases). Germline CDR1 reads MDHEN; CDR2 reads SYDVKM. Between the trimmed V and J ends, which lost 4 bases and 9 bases, there was a span of 19 bases. The CDR3 is 15 amino acids. CDR3 sequence reads: CASSYRGWDGGPQHF. In nucleotides, the CDR3 is TGTGCCAGCAGTTATCGAGGCTGGGACGGGGGGCCCCAGCATTTT.

This clonotype was seen many times. The chain combines TRBV7-2 with TRBJ2-5; D remains unclear. Germline loops: CDR1 SGHTA, CDR2 FQGNSA. The CDR3 is made up of 15 amino acids. Trimming shortened V by 5 bases and J by 4 bases, and 17 bases separated the two germline ends. This CDR3 reads CASSPPNGASETQYF. As DNA, the CDR3 is TGTGCCAGCAGCCCCCCCAACGGTGCCTCAGAGACCCAGTACTTC.

This clonotype was seen a handful of times. This chain uses TRBV20-1 with TRBJ2-1, with 10 bases that match TRBD2. Germline V gene lookup returns CDR1 DFQATT and CDR2 SNEGSKA (reference sequence). The CDR3 spans 14 residues. The V and J ends lost 6 bases and 2 bases, in that order; junction bases with no gene match: 4. Here the CDR3 DNA reads TGCAGTGCCAGTCTAGCGGGAGCCTACAATGAGCAGTTCTTC. Encoded protein: CSASLAGAYNEQFF.

On this clonotype: Compared with germline, one end of the junction differs, possibly owing to a read error. The gene calls are TRBV7-7 and TRBJ2-1; TRBD2 is a possible D gene (5 bases). Germline V CDR1 and CDR2: SSHAT, FNYEAQ (reference sequence). This CDR3 is 17 amino acids long. CDR3 in amino acids: CASSPTQRLGSYNEQFF. As DNA, the CDR3 is TGTGCTAGCAGCCCGACCCAGCGGCTGGGCTCCTACAATGAGCAGTTCTTC.

This clonotype was seen a few times. The V call is TRBV14, the J call TRBJ2-2; tentatively, D is TRBD2 (5 bases). The V gene lost 5 bases and the J gene lost 4 bases, with 11 bases spanning the gap. Germline V CDR1 and CDR2: SGHDN, FVKESK. The length of the CDR3 is 14 residues. The CDR3 loop is CASSSDYRTGELFF. The CDR3 DNA is TGTGCCAGCAGCTCCGACTACCGCACCGGGGAGCTGTTTTTT.

This clonotype was recorded a few times. The chain couples TRBV20-1 to TRBJ2-3, with TRBD2 matching 9 bases. Trimming at V came to 6 bases and at J to 4 bases, leaving 11 bases not matched to a gene. Germline loops: CDR1 DFQATT, CDR2 SNEGSKA (reference sequence). The CDR3 has 15 amino acids. CDR3 protein: CSALGLARGADTQYF. DNA for the CDR3: TGCAGTGCATTGGGACTAGCAAGAGGCGCAGATACGCAGTATTTT.

V and J are TRBV20-1 and TRBJ2-7; no definite D call. V was pared by 0 bases and J by 5 bases, with 8 bases between. This CDR3 has 12 residues. The germline V gene encodes CDR1 DFQATT and CDR2 SNEGSKA (reference sequence). The CDR3 sequence is CSARDQFHEQYF. Written as DNA, the CDR3 is TGCAGTGCTAGAGATCAGTTCCACGAGCAGTACTTC.